One sample yielded the 10 T cell receptor beta chains listed below, sequenced in a study of cytomegalovirus exposure and HLA in healthy donors. Both 60 Vbeta primers and 13 Jbeta primers went into the PCR. The protocol was immunoSEQ multiplex PCR, while the TCRdb copy is restricted to in-frame clones and leaves out a portion. The sample holds roughly 160,000 clones; around three quarters are singletons and the top ten take roughly 2%. The sequenced sample was PBMCs. The source is a man aged 35 to 55 in good health and CMV-seronegative.

The rearrangement uses TRBV5-1 and TRBJ2-3, with 10 bases lining up with TRBD2. Unmatched junction bases numbered 5, after V lost 3 bases and J lost 1 base. Germline CDR1 is SGHRS and CDR2 is YFSETQ. The CDR3 is 16 residues long. The CDR3 DNA reads TGCGCCAGCAGCTCGGGACTAGCGAGGGGCACAGATACGCAGTATTTT. It translates to CASSSGLARGTDTQYF.

This chain joins TRBV4-3 and TRBJ2-1; TRBD2 agrees at 10 bases. Germline V gene data show CDR1 as LGHNA and CDR2 as YSLEER. Unmatched junction bases numbered 11, after V lost 1 base and J lost 2 bases. This CDR3 is 19 amino acids long. CDR3 DNA: TGCGCCAGCAGCCAAGCGGATTCGATTAGCGGGAGGACCTACAATGAGCAGTTCTTC. Protein sequence: CASSQADSISGRTYNEQFF.

The chain joins TRBV5-1 to TRBJ2-7; TRBD1 is a possible D gene (5 bases). Looked up from germline, CDR1 is SGHRS and CDR2 is YFSETQ. This CDR3 contains 13 residues. V was trimmed by 5 bases and J by 2 bases, leaving 11 bases between them. The CDR3 bases are TGCGCCAGCAGGACAGATAGAGCCTACGAGCAGTACTTC. Translating it yields CASRTDRAYEQYF.

This chain joins TRBV6-6 and TRBJ1-1; TRBD1 might be the D (5 bases). The germline V gene has CDR1 MNHNY and CDR2 SVGAGI (reference sequence). Trimming cost V 2 bases and J 7 bases, with 14 bases left between them. CDR3 length equals 14 residues. In DNA form, the CDR3 reads TGTGCCAGCAGTTACGCCTCCTTGGGGCGTGAAGCTTTCTTT. It yields the protein CASSYASLGREAFF.

This clone was recorded a few times. The rearrangement uses TRBV28 and TRBJ2-2; tentative D call: TRBD1 (6 bases). V was cut by 6 bases and J by 11 bases, with 13 bases left in between. The germline V gene has CDR1 MDHEN and CDR2 SYDVKM. The CDR3 runs to 12 residues. The CDR3 DNA reads as TGTGCCAGCAGATCTGGACAGCCTGAGCTGTTTTTT. Protein sequence: CASRSGQPELFF.

CDR3 in DNA: TGTGCCAGCAGCGTAGGAGGTGGGAGGGAGGCCGGGGAGCTGTTTTTT. Protein sequence: CASSVGGGREAGELFF. The chain carries TRBV9 and TRBJ2-2; 7 nucleotides agree with TRBD2. The CDR3 consists of 16 residues. From germline, CDR1 is SGDLS and CDR2 YYNGEE. V lost 0 bases, J lost 6 bases, and 8 bases stayed unmatched.

This clone turned up a few times. The rearrangement uses TRBV25-1 and TRBJ2-7; 7 bases are shared with TRBD1. CDR3 length: 11 residues. The V gene end was trimmed by 6 bases and the J gene end by 6 bases; junction bases not matched to a gene: 2. Looked up from germline, CDR1 is MGHDK and CDR2 is SYGVNS. This chain's CDR3 is CASRNRGEQYF. The CDR3 DNA reads TGTGCCAGCAGAAACAGGGGCGAGCAGTACTTC.

The chain carries TRBV11-3 and TRBJ2-7; TRBD1 might be the D (6 bases). The germline V gene encodes CDR1 SGHNT and CDR2 YENEEA. The CDR3 is 14 residues long. Trimming shortened V by 4 bases and J by 2 bases, and 12 bases separated the two germline ends. The DNA of the CDR3 is TGTGCCAGCAGCTCTGGGGGCAGACCCTACGAGCAGTACTTC. Residues: CASSSGGRPYEQYF.

V gene TRBV18 combines with J gene TRBJ2-3; 8 bases map to TRBD2. This CDR3 is 16 amino acids long. Germline loops: CDR1 KGHSH, CDR2 LQKENI. The junction had 7 bases not matched to a gene; V was cut back by 3 bases and J by 2 bases. The DNA for the CDR3 is TGTGCCAGCTCACCGCTGGGCGGGAGGCACACAGATACGCAGTATTTT. It encodes CASSPLGGRHTDTQYF.

The chain couples TRBV5-6 to TRBJ2-7; 9 bases agree with TRBD1. Germline V lookup: CDR1 SGHDT, CDR2 YYEEEE. V dropped 5 bases and J dropped 4; count of bases not matched to a gene: 13. The CDR3 is 16 amino acids. The chain's CDR3 is CASSKSAGTGSYEQYF. The CDR3 DNA follows: TGTGCCAGCAGTAAATCTGCCGGGACAGGGAGTTACGAGCAGTACTTC.